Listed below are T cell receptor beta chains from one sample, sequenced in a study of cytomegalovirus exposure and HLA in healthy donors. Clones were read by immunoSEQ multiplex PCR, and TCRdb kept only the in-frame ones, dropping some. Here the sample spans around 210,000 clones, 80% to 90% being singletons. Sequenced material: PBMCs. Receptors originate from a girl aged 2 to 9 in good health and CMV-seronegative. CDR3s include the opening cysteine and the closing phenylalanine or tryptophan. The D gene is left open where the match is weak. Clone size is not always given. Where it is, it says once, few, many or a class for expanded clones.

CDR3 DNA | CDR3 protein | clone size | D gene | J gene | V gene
TGTGCCTGGCTGCTAGACTCCGAGCAGTACTTC | CAWLLDSEQYF | NA | NA | TRBJ2-7 | TRBV30
TGTGCCAGCAGCTTAGATCCGGGGGTTTTAGGCGAGCAGTACTTC | CASSLDPGVLGEQYF | NA | NA | TRBJ2-7 | TRBV7-8
TGCGCCAGCAGCTACACCCGACAGGGGTTCAACACCGGGGAGCTGTTTTTT | CASSYTRQGFNTGELFF | NA | TRBD1 | TRBJ2-2 | TRBV5-1
TGTGCCAGCCGGACAGTTTATGGCTACACCTTC | CASRTVYGYTF | NA | NA | TRBJ1-2 | TRBV2
TGTGCCAGCAGCTTAGGGCGGGGAAACATTCAGTACTTC | CASSLGRGNIQYF | NA | NA | TRBJ2-4 | TRBV7-6
TGTGCCAGCAGCTTAGTTTCGGGTTCCACAGATACGCAGTATTTT | CASSLVSGSTDTQYF | NA | NA | TRBJ2-3 | TRBV11-3
TGTGCCACCAGCCAACAGGGGTTTGAAGCTTTCTTT | CATSQQGFEAFF | NA | TRBD1 | TRBJ1-1 | TRBV15
TGTGCCAGCCGGACTAGCGGGATTAATGAGCAGTTCTTC | CASRTSGINEQFF | NA | TRBD2 | TRBJ2-1 | TRBV18
TGTGCCAGCAGTAGAACCGGGACAGGGAGTGAAAAACTGTTTTTT | CASSRTGTGSEKLFF | NA | TRBD1 | TRBJ1-4 | TRBV6-5
TGTGCCAGCACAGGGACAGCAGAACCTATGAACACTGAAGCTTTCTTT | CASTGTAEPMNTEAFF | NA | TRBD1 | TRBJ1-1 | TRBV18
TGCGCCAGCAGCCAAGTCGCACAGCCAGACTATGGCTACACCTTC | CASSQVAQPDYGYTF | NA | NA | TRBJ1-2 | TRBV4-1
TGTGCCAGCAGCTTACTACGGGACACTGGTAGCTCCTACAATGAGCAGTTCTTC | CASSLLRDTGSSYNEQFF | NA | NA | TRBJ2-1 | TRBV7-6
TGTGCCATCGGGGGCGGTGTAGGGTCGGGAGAGACCCAGTACTTC | CAIGGGVGSGETQYF | few | NA | TRBJ2-5 | TRBV10-3
TGTGCCGCTAACAGGGATAGGGGCAATCAGCCCCAGCATTTT | CAANRDRGNQPQHF | NA | NA | TRBJ1-5 | TRBV2
TGTGCCAGCAGCCCCCGGACAGGGGTTAGCAATGAGCAGTTCTTC | CASSPRTGVSNEQFF | NA | TRBD1 | TRBJ2-1 | TRBV7-9
TGTGCCAGCAGCTCCGGAGCTCGCGATGAGCAGTTCTTC | CASSSGARDEQFF | NA | NA | TRBJ2-1 | TRBV7-9
TGTGCCAGCAGCCAAAGCGGACAGGGGCAAGGCTACACCTTC | CASSQSGQGQGYTF | NA | TRBD1 | TRBJ1-2 | TRBV11-2
TGCAGCGTTCGGACAGGGATCGATGGCTACACCTTC | CSVRTGIDGYTF | NA | TRBD1 | TRBJ1-2 | TRBV29-1
TGTGCCTGGACCGTTCTGACTAGCGGGGGATACAATGAGCAGTTCTTC | CAWTVLTSGGYNEQFF | NA | TRBD2 | TRBJ2-1 | TRBV30
TGCGCCAGTTCCCGGACTAGCGGGACGGTTGAGCAGTACTTC | CASSRTSGTVEQYF | once | TRBD2 | TRBJ2-7 | TRBV4-1
TGTGCCAGCAGTGGCGGCAGGGGGACGGTTGGGTTCACTGAAGCTTTCTTT | CASSGGRGTVGFTEAFF | few | TRBD1 | TRBJ1-1 | TRBV6-1
TGTGCCAGCAGCGCCGGGACAGGGGGTTACGGGAAGACCCAGTACTTC | CASSAGTGGYGKTQYF | NA | TRBD1 | TRBJ2-5 | TRBV9
TGTGCCAGCAGCTTTTCGGACAGGGTCTACGAGCAGTACTTC | CASSFSDRVYEQYF | NA | TRBD1 | TRBJ2-7 | TRBV11-2
TGTGCCAGCAGCTTCGGACAGGGGGCGTCTAAAGAGCAGTACTTC | CASSFGQGASKEQYF | NA | TRBD1 | TRBJ2-7 | TRBV7-6
TGTGCCAGCAGTGAACAGGGGGCGGTTAATCAGCCCCAGCATTTT | CASSEQGAVNQPQHF | NA | TRBD1 | TRBJ1-5 | TRBV6-1
TGTGCCAGCAGTCCCGACAGGGCCTTTACTAATGAGCAGTTCTTC | CASSPDRAFTNEQFF | NA | TRBD1 | TRBJ2-1 | TRBV6-5
TGTGCCAGCAGTGAAGCGCGACTAGCAGGAGATACGCAGTATTTT | CASSEARLAGDTQYF | NA | TRBD2 | TRBJ2-3 | TRBV6-1
TGTGCCAGCAGCTTAACTGCGGGAGGGGGGTTAGGGTTAGGGTACAATGAGCAGTTCTTC | CASSLTAGGGLGLGYNEQFF | NA | TRBD2 | TRBJ2-1 | TRBV7-8
TGTGCCACCAGCTCCCGGCGCGGGAGGGACTACAATGAGCAGTTCTTC | CATSSRRGRDYNEQFF | once | TRBD2 | TRBJ2-1 | TRBV15
TGTGCCAGCAGTGAAATAAGGGGCTCCTACAATGAGCAGTTCTTC | CASSEIRGSYNEQFF | once | NA | TRBJ2-1 | TRBV2
TGCGCCAGCAGCCAAGAGGCACCCTCCTATAATTCACCCCTCCACTTT | CASSQEAPSYNSPLHF | NA | NA | TRBJ1-6 | TRBV4-1
TGTGCCAGCAGTTTCGGGACTGGGAAGGACGAGCAGTACTTC | CASSFGTGKDEQYF | few | NA | TRBJ2-7 | TRBV27
TGCAGCCCGGGAGGAGGGAACACTGAAGCTTTCTTT | CSPGGGNTEAFF | NA | NA | TRBJ1-1 | TRBV29-1
TGTGCCCGCTCATCAGGGCTGAACACTGAAGCTTTCTTT | CARSSGLNTEAFF | NA | NA | TRBJ1-1 | TRBV30
TGTGCCAGCAGCCATTCTCAGACTAGCGGGGGGAGGTACAATGAGCAGTTCTTC | CASSHSQTSGGRYNEQFF | NA | TRBD2 | TRBJ2-1 | TRBV4-2
TGTGCCAGCAGTAACTTGGGGAGTAGGGATGAGCAGTTCTTC | CASSNLGSRDEQFF | NA | NA | TRBJ2-1 | TRBV6-5
TGTGCCAGCCAACTCCAACTAGCGGGGGTCACAGATACGCAGTATTTT | CASQLQLAGVTDTQYF | few | TRBD2 | TRBJ2-3 | TRBV6-6
TGTGCCAGCAGCTTTATGTCGCAGCCCCAGCATTTT | CASSFMSQPQHF | NA | NA | TRBJ1-5 | TRBV7-9
TGTGCCAGCAGCAGAAGGCTAAAGCGACGACTGGCCTATGGCTACACCTTC | CASSRRLKRRLAYGYTF | once | NA | TRBJ1-2 | TRBV11-3
TGCGCCAGCAAGGAAGCCGGGAGGGCCGAGGGGGAGCTGTTTTTT | CASKEAGRAEGELFF | NA | TRBD2 | TRBJ2-2 | TRBV5-1
TGTGCCAGCAGCTCCTTCCCGGGTGCGGGGGCCAACGTCCTGACTTTC | CASSSFPGAGANVLTF | few | NA | TRBJ2-6 | TRBV5-6
TGTGCCAGCAGCTTATCGGATTGGGCAGAGCAGTACTTC | CASSLSDWAEQYF | NA | NA | TRBJ2-7 | TRBV7-9
TGTGCCAGCAGCCAAGAAGGACGGGTTCTGGCGGGTAGTGAAAAACTGTTTTTT | CASSQEGRVLAGSEKLFF | NA | NA | TRBJ1-4 | TRBV4-2
TGTGCCAGCAGCTTAGGGGTGGGAACAGGTATCTCCTACGAGCAGTACTTC | CASSLGVGTGISYEQYF | few | NA | TRBJ2-7 | TRBV7-9